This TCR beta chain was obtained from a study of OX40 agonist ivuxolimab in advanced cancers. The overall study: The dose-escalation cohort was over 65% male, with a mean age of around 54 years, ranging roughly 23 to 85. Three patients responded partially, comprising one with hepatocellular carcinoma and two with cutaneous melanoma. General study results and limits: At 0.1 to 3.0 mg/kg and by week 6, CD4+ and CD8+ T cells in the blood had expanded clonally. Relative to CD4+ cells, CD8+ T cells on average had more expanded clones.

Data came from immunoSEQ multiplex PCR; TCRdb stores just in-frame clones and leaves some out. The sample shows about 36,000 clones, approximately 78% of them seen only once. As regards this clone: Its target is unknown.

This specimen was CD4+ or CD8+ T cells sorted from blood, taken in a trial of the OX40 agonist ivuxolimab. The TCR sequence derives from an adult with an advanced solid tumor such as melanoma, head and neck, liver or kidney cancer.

The CDR3: CASSQGPTGYGYTF. The CDR3 nucleotides are TGTGCCAGCAGCCAAGGACCTACCGGATATGGCTACACCTTC. The chain employs TRBV6-6 and TRBJ1-2; unclear D gene. Germline CDR1 reads MNHNY; CDR2 reads SVGAGI (reference sequence). The CDR3 is 14 residues long. Trimming left V 6 bases short and J 5 bases short, with 16 bases between.